This TCR beta chain is drawn from a study of identical twins. Using its own MiXCR run on the 5' RACE reads, TCRdb lists one record per CDR3 protein. This sample carries 500,000 to 550,000 distinct CDR3 sequences, roughly a fifth of them seen once, and the ten largest clones take roughly 0.9%. Germline trimming cut 6 bases from V and 3 bases from J; bases unmatched to any gene: 11. The CDR3 extends over 16 amino acids. This sample was also put to use in a study of T cells expressing NK-cell markers.

This TCR came from a woman aged 18-29 years in good health. V and J are TRBV12-3 or TRBV12-4 and TRBJ1-1; the match to TRBD1 covers 9 bases. The source material was CD4+ T cells sorted from blood. CDR3 nucleotide sequence: TGTGCCAGCAGGAAGATAACAGGGGGCGCTTACACTGAAGCTTTCTTT. It codes for CASRKITGGAYTEAFF.